A selection of T cell receptor beta chains follows, all from one sample in a study of T-cell reconstitution after alpha-beta-depleted transplantation in children. TCRdb re-analysed the PCR reads in MiXCR, keeping a single row per CDR3 protein. The sample lists about 260,000 distinct CDR3 sequences, 6.5% to 10% occurring once. This specimen consisted of PBMCs, mostly from graft donor cells, obtained 180 days after TCRalphabeta/CD19-depleted stem cell transplant. All receptors derive from a male patient between 5 and 17 years old who had a stem cell transplant for acute lymphoblastic leukemia, so the T cells may come from the graft donor. The CDR3 runs from the conserved cysteine through the conserved F or W. The D gene is left open where the match is weak. Clone size, where shown, is once, few, many, or a class for clones that have expanded.

J gene: TRBJ2-5
D gene: TRBD1
CDR3 length: 15
V gene: TRBV7-9
clone size: few
CDR3 DNA: TGTGCCAGCAGCTCATTCCGGGACAGCCAAGAGACCCAGTACTTC
CDR3 protein: CASSSFRDSQETQYF

J gene: TRBJ2-1
D gene: TRBD1
CDR3 length: 15
V gene: TRBV12-3/TRBV12-4
clone size: many
CDR3 DNA: TGTGCCAGCAGTCCTTACCGGGACAGGGACAATGAGCAGTTCTTC
CDR3 protein: CASSPYRDRDNEQFF

J gene: TRBJ2-2
D gene: .
CDR3 length: 16
V gene: TRBV7-3
clone size: many
CDR3 DNA: TGTGCCAGCAGCCCAACCGGGACGGCGAACACCGGGGAGCTGTTTTTT
CDR3 protein: CASSPTGTANTGELFF

J gene: TRBJ2-1
D gene: TRBD2
CDR3 length: 16
V gene: TRBV7-6
clone size: many
CDR3 DNA: TGTGCCAGCAGCTTTGGGGCGGGAGGATCCTACAATGAGCAGTTCTTC
CDR3 protein: CASSFGAGGSYNEQFF

J gene: TRBJ2-3
D gene: TRBD1
CDR3 length: 14
V gene: TRBV24-1
clone size: many
CDR3 DNA: TGTGCCACCAGTGACCCGGGACAGAGCGATACGCAGTATTTT
CDR3 protein: CATSDPGQSDTQYF

J gene: TRBJ2-5
D gene: .
CDR3 length: 10
V gene: TRBV29-1
clone size: many
CDR3 DNA: TGCAGCGTTGATATGGAGACCCAGTACTTC
CDR3 protein: CSVDMETQYF

J gene: TRBJ2-2
D gene: TRBD2
CDR3 length: 14
V gene: TRBV5-5
clone size: .
CDR3 DNA: TGTGCCAGCGGCTCCGGGACTAGCTCCGGGGAGCTGTTTTTT
CDR3 protein: CASGSGTSSGELFF

J gene: TRBJ1-1
D gene: .
CDR3 length: 12
V gene: TRBV29-1
clone size: many
CDR3 DNA: TGCAGCGGCGGGAGGGAGGAGACTGAAGCTTTCTTT
CDR3 protein: CSGGREETEAFF

J gene: TRBJ1-1
D gene: .
CDR3 length: 15
V gene: TRBV29-1
clone size: many
CDR3 DNA: TGCAGCGTTGTAGGAGGGTCGTGGGTGAACACTGAAGCTTTCTTT
CDR3 protein: CSVVGGSWVNTEAFF

J gene: TRBJ2-7
D gene: .
CDR3 length: 14
V gene: TRBV4-3
clone size: .
CDR3 DNA: TGCGCCAGCAGCCAAGATATAGACCCCTACGAGCAGTACTTC
CDR3 protein: CASSQDIDPYEQYF

J gene: TRBJ2-3
D gene: TRBD2
CDR3 length: 17
V gene: TRBV20-1
clone size: many
CDR3 DNA: TGCAGTGCTAGTCCCGGGACTAGCGGGGGCCGCACAGATACGCAGTATTTT
CDR3 protein: CSASPGTSGGRTDTQYF

J gene: TRBJ1-4
D gene: TRBD1
CDR3 length: 16
V gene: TRBV7-8
clone size: many
CDR3 DNA: TGTGCCAGCAGCTTCAGAAATACAGGGGCGGGAGAAAAACTGTTTTTT
CDR3 protein: CASSFRNTGAGEKLFF

J gene: TRBJ2-3
D gene: TRBD2
CDR3 length: 12
V gene: TRBV20-1
clone size: many
CDR3 DNA: TGCAGTGCTAGTATCGGGGGGGATACGCAGTATTTT
CDR3 protein: CSASIGGDTQYF

J gene: TRBJ1-4
D gene: .
CDR3 length: 15
V gene: TRBV6-5
clone size: many
CDR3 DNA: TGTGCCAGCAGTTACCGGGCAAGCCTTAATGAAAAACTGTTTTTT
CDR3 protein: CASSYRASLNEKLFF

J gene: TRBJ2-3
D gene: .
CDR3 length: 14
V gene: TRBV6-1
clone size: many
CDR3 DNA: TGTGCCAGCAGACCCACCGCTCCCACAGATACGCAGTATTTT
CDR3 protein: CASRPTAPTDTQYF

J gene: TRBJ2-5
D gene: TRBD2
CDR3 length: 15
V gene: TRBV7-2
clone size: many
CDR3 DNA: TGTGCCAGCAGCTTACTGCGCGGGGGGGAAGAGACCCAGTACTTC
CDR3 protein: CASSLLRGGEETQYF

J gene: TRBJ2-5
D gene: .
CDR3 length: 13
V gene: TRBV11-2
clone size: many
CDR3 DNA: TGTGCCAGCAGCTCCGGACAGAGAGAGACCCAGTACTTC
CDR3 protein: CASSSGQRETQYF

J gene: TRBJ1-1
D gene: TRBD1
CDR3 length: 15
V gene: TRBV6-1
clone size: many
CDR3 DNA: TGTGCCAGCAGTGACGCGGGACAGGGGAGGACTGAAGCTTTCTTT
CDR3 protein: CASSDAGQGRTEAFF